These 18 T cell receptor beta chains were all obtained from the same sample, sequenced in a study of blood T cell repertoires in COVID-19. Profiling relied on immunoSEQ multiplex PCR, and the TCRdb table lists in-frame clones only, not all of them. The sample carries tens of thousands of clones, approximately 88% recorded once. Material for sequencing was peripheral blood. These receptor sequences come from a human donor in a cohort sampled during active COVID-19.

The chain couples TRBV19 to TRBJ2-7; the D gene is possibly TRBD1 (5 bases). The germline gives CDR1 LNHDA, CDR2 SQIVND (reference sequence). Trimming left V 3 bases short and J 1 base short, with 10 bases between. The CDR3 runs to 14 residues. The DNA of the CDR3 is TGTGCCAGTAGTATTGTGGCAGGGTCCTACGAGCAGTACTTC. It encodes CASSIVAGSYEQYF.

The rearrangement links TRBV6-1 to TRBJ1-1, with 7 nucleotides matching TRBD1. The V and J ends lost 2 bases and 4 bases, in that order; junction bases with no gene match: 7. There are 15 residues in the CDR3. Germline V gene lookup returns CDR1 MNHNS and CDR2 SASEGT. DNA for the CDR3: TGTGCCAGCAGTGAACTGACAGGGATGGCCACTGAAGCTTTCTTT. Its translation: CASSELTGMATEAFF.

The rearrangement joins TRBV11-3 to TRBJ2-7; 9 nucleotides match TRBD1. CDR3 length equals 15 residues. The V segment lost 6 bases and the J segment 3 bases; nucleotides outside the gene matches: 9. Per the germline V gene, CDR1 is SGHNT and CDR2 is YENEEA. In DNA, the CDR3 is TGTGCCAGCAGTCCCCAACCGGGACAGGGCTACGAGCAGTACTTC. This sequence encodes CASSPQPGQGYEQYF.

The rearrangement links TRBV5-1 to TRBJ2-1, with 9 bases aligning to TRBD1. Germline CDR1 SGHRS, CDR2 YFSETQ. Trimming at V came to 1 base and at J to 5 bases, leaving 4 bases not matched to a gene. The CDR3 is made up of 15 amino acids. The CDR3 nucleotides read TGCGCCAGCAGCTTGACCACAGGGGGCAACAATGAGCAGTTCTTC. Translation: CASSLTTGGNNEQFF.

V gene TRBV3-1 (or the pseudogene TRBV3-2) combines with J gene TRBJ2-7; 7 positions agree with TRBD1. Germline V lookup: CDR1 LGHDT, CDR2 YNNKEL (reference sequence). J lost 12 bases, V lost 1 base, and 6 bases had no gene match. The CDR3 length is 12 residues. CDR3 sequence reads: CASSQGGRGLYF. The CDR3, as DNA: TGTGCCAGCAGCCAAGGTGGCAGGGGGTTGTACTTC.

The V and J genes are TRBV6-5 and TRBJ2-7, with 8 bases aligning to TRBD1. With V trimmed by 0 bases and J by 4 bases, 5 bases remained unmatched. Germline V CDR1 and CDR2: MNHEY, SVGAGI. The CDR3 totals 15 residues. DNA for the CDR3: TGTGCCAGCAGTTACTCTCGCAGGGGGCCGTACGAGCAGTACTTC. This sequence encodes CASSYSRRGPYEQYF.

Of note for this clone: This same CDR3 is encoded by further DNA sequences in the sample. CDR3 sequence (DNA): TGCGCCAGCAGCTCTGGACAGGTGGATGAAAAACTGTTTTTT. Protein: CASSSGQVDEKLFF. This sequence joins TRBV5-1 and TRBJ1-4, with 7 positions matching TRBD1. The CDR3 sequence is 14 residues long. With V trimmed by 3 bases and J by 6 bases, 5 bases remained unmatched. Germline loops: CDR1 SGHRS, CDR2 YFSETQ.

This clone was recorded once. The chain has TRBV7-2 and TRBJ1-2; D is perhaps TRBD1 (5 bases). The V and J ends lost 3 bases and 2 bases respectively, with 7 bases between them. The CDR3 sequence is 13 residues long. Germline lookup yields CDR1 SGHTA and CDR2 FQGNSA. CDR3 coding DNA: TGTGCCAGCAGCTTGGGGCAGAACTATGGCTACACCTTC. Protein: CASSLGQNYGYTF. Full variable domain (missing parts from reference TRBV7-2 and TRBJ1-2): GAGVSQSPSNKVTEKGKDVELRCDPISGHTALYWYRQSLGQGLEFLIYFQGNSAPDKSGLPSDRFSAERTGGSVSTLTIQRTQQEDSAVYLCASSLGQNYGYTFGSGTRLTVV.

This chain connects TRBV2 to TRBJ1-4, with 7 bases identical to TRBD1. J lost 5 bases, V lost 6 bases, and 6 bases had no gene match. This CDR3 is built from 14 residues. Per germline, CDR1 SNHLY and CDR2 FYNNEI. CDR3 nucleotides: TGTGCCAGCAGAGGGGCAGGGGGGAATGAAAAACTGTTTTTT. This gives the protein CASRGAGGNEKLFF.

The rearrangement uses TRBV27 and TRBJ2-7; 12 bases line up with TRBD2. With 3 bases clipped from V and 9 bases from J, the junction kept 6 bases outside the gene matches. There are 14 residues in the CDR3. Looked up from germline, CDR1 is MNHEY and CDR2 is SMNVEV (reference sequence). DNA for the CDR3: TGTGCCAGCAGTTTGCTAGCGGGAGGGCCAGTGCAGTACTTC. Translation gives CASSLLAGGPVQYF.

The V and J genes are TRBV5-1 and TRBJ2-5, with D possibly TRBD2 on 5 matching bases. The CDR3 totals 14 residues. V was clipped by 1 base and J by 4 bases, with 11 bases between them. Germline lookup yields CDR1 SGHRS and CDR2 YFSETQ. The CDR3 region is CASSLSLEGETQYF. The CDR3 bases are TGCGCCAGCAGCTTGAGCCTAGAGGGAGAGACCCAGTACTTC.

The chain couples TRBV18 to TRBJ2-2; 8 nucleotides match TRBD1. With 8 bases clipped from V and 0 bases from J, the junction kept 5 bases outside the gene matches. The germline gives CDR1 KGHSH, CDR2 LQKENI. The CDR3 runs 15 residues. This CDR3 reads CASTLQGANTGELFF. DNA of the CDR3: TGTGCCAGCACTTTACAGGGGGCGAACACCGGGGAGCTGTTTTTT.

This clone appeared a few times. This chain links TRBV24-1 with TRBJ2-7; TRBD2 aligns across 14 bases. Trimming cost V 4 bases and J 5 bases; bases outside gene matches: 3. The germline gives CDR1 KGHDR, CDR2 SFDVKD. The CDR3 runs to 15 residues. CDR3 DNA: TGTGCCACCAGTGACGGGACTAGCGGGAGAAACGAGCAGTACTTC. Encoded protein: CATSDGTSGRNEQYF.

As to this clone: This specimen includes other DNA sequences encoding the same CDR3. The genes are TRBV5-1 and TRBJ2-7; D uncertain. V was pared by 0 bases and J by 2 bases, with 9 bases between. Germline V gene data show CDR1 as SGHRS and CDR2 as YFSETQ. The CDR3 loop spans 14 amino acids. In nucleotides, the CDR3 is TGCGCCAGCAGCTTGGTAGGTCAGGCCTACGAGCAGTACTTC. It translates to CASSLVGQAYEQYF.

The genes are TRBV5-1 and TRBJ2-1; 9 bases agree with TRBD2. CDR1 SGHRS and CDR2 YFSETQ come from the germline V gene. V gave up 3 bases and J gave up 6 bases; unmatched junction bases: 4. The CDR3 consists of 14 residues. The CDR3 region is CASSSGLAVNEQFF. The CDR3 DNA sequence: TGCGCCAGCAGCTCGGGACTAGCAGTCAATGAGCAGTTCTTC.

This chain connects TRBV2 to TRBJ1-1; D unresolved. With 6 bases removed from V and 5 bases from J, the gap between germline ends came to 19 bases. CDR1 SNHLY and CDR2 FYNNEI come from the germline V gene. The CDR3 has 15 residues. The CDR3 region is CASRLEARRVTEAFF. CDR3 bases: TGTGCCAGCAGATTGGAGGCGCGCCGGGTTACTGAAGCTTTCTTT.

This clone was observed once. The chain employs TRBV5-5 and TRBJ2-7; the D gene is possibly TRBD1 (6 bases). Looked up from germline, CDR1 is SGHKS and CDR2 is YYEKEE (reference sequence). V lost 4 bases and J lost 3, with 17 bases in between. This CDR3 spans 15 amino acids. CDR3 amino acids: CASSPDTGSIYEQYF. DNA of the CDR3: TGTGCCAGCAGCCCAGACACAGGGTCCATCTACGAGCAGTACTTC.

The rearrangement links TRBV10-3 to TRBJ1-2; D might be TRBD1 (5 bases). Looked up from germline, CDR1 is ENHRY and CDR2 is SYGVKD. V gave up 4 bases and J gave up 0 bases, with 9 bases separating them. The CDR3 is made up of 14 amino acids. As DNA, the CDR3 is TGTGCCATCAGTGTGGCGGGACCTAACTATGGCTACACCTTC. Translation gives CAISVAGPNYGYTF.